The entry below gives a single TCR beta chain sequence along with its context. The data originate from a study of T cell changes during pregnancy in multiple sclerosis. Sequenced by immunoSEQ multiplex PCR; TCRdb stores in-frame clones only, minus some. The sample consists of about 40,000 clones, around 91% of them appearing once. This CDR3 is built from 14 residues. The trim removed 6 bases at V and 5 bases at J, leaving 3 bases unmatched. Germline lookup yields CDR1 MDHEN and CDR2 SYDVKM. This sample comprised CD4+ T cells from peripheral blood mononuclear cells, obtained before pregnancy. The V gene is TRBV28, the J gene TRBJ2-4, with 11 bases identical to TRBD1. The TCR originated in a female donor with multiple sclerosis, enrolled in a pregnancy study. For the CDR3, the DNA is TGTGCCAGCAGGGACAGGGGGCGCCAAAACATTCAGTACTTC. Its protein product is CASRDRGRQNIQYF.